A selection of T cell receptor beta chains follows, all from one sample in a study of glioma-infiltrating T cells. TCRdb re-called the multiplex PCR reads through MiXCR, storing one row per CDR3 protein. The sample consists of around 350,000 distinct CDR3 sequences, roughly two fifths of them appearing once. Sequencing input: glioma tissue, nonneoplastic brain tissue, or PBMCs (not recorded which). These receptors originate from a human donor with low-grade glioma or glioblastoma, undergoing nonglioma brain surgery, or in good health (not recorded which). Each CDR3 is given with its conserved first and last residue. Each record gives: V gene, D gene, J gene, clone size, CDR3 protein, CDR3 DNA. D genes are given only for firm matches. Expanded clones are given a class, and other clones once, few, many or no size at all.

TRBV4-3	.	TRBJ1-4	once	CASSRGQQGEKLFF	TGCGCCAGCAGCCGTGGACAGCAAGGTGAAAAACTGTTTTTT
TRBV27	.	TRBJ2-1	many	CASTGTPNAYEQFF	TGTGCCAGTACCGGGACCCCAAACGCATATGAGCAGTTCTTC
TRBV19	TRBD2	TRBJ2-1	few	CASTAGTSVYNEQFF	TGTGCCAGTACGGCTGGGACTAGCGTTTACAATGAGCAGTTCTTC
TRBV20-1	TRBD2	TRBJ2-3	many	CSAPTSRNTDTQYF	TGCAGTGCCCCGACTAGCAGGAACACAGATACGCAGTATTTT
TRBV20-1	TRBD2	TRBJ2-3	many	CSRTSGRTDTQYF	TGCAGCAGGACTAGCGGGAGGACAGATACGCAGTATTTT
TRBV7-2	TRBD1	TRBJ2-7	.	CASSLPPGQGFGEQYF	TGTGCCAGCAGCTTACCGCCGGGACAGGGGTTTGGCGAGCAGTACTTC
TRBV7-2	.	TRBJ2-5	many	CASSLVGGRGETQYF	TGTGCCAGCAGCTTAGTAGGGGGGCGAGGGGAGACCCAGTACTTC
TRBV6-1	.	TRBJ2-7	few	CASNFFSYEQYF	TGTGCCAGCAATTTCTTTTCCTACGAGCAGTACTTC
TRBV29-1	TRBD2	TRBJ2-4	.	CSFRTSGSSNIQYF	TGCAGCTTCAGGACTAGCGGGAGTAGTAACATTCAGTACTTC
TRBV28	TRBD2	TRBJ2-5	.	CASSLLAPRETQYF	TGTGCCAGCAGCTTACTAGCGCCACGAGAGACCCAGTACTTC
TRBV7-9	TRBD1	TRBJ2-6	.	CASSPRTGGSGANVLTF	TGTGCCAGCAGCCCTCGGACAGGGGGCTCTGGGGCCAACGTCCTGACTTTC
TRBV29-1	.	TRBJ2-7	once	CSVAQGSSEQYF	TGCAGCGTTGCCCAGGGTTCATCCGAGCAGTACTTC
TRBV20-1	TRBD1	TRBJ1-5	.	CSARPLGTGDQPQHF	TGCAGTGCTAGACCTTTAGGGACAGGGGATCAGCCCCAGCATTTT
TRBV28	TRBD1	TRBJ2-3	.	CASTSGGIADTQYF	TGTGCCAGCACTTCAGGGGGCATCGCAGATACGCAGTATTTT
TRBV5-1	.	TRBJ2-2	.	CAISTRESGELFF	TGCGCCATCTCGACCAGGGAGTCCGGGGAGCTGTTTTTT
TRBV3-1	TRBD2	TRBJ2-5	few	CASSYPTSGLQETQYF	TGTGCCAGCAGCTACCCGACTAGCGGGCTCCAAGAGACCCAGTACTTC
TRBV20-1	.	TRBJ2-1	.	CSEQPGARNEQFF	TGCAGTGAGCAGCCGGGAGCAAGGAATGAGCAGTTCTTC
TRBV4-3	TRBD2	TRBJ2-3	few	CASSQGLAGVGGPGDTQYF	TGCGCCAGCAGCCAAGGACTAGCGGGAGTCGGGGGACCGGGGGATACGCAGTATTTT
TRBV15	.	TRBJ1-1	many	CATSREKQGHTEAFF	TGTGCCACCAGCAGAGAGAAACAGGGTCACACTGAAGCTTTCTTT
TRBV6-1	TRBD1	TRBJ1-1	few	CASSGTGTGEAFF	TGTGCCAGCAGCGGTACCGGGACAGGGGAAGCTTTCTTT
TRBV24-1	.	TRBJ1-5	.	CATSDLTDNSNQPQHF	TGTGCCACCAGTGATTTAACAGATAATAGCAATCAGCCCCAGCATTTT
TRBV20-1	.	TRBJ2-7	few	CSAPSRTGSYEQYF	TGCAGTGCTCCATCCAGGACGGGATCCTACGAGCAGTACTTC
TRBV4-2	TRBD1	TRBJ1-2	once	CASSQDLGTGVGYGYTF	TGTGCCAGCAGCCAAGATCTTGGGACAGGGGTTGGCTATGGCTACACCTTC
TRBV20-1	.	TRBJ2-7	few	CSAPRPVSYEQYF	TGCAGTGCCCCCCGTCCGGTCTCCTACGAGCAGTACTTC
TRBV5-4	TRBD1	TRBJ2-3	.	CASSPSGTGYADTQYF	TGTGCCAGCAGCCCGTCCGGGACAGGGTACGCAGATACGCAGTATTTT
TRBV29-1	TRBD1	TRBJ1-1	.	CSVGRGVNTEAFF	TGCAGCGTTGGCAGGGGGGTGAACACTGAAGCTTTCTTT
TRBV6-2/TRBV6-3	.	TRBJ2-7	few	CASSRDRLLYYEQYF	TGTGCCAGCAGTCGCGACAGGCTACTCTACTACGAGCAGTACTTC
TRBV6-1	.	TRBJ2-1	many	CASTDGMSSYNEQFF	TGTGCCAGCACCGACGGAATGAGCTCCTACAATGAGCAGTTCTTC
TRBV29-1	.	TRBJ1-2	.	CSVEDPWVGYGYTF	TGCAGCGTTGAAGATCCCTGGGTAGGCTATGGCTACACCTTC
TRBV19	.	TRBJ2-1	few	CASSIGVASSYNEQFF	TGTGCCAGTAGTATCGGGGTAGCGAGCTCCTACAATGAGCAGTTCTTC
TRBV28	.	TRBJ1-4	many	CASSPPRSATNEKLFF	TGTGCCAGCAGTCCCCCGAGGAGCGCAACTAATGAAAAACTGTTTTTT
TRBV7-2	.	TRBJ2-1	.	CASTLPDWGYNEQFF	TGTGCCAGCACCCTCCCGGATTGGGGTTACAATGAGCAGTTCTTC
TRBV7-2	.	TRBJ2-3	.	CASSSRTREMDTQYF	TGTGCCAGCAGCTCCCGGACCCGAGAGATGGATACGCAGTATTTT
TRBV19	TRBD1	TRBJ1-2	.	CASSVQRQGNYGYTF	TGTGCCAGTAGTGTCCAAAGACAGGGGAACTATGGCTACACCTTC
TRBV6-6	.	TRBJ2-2	many	CASSYRVATGELFF	TGTGCCAGCAGTTACAGGGTTGCCACCGGGGAGCTGTTTTTT
TRBV6-6	TRBD1	TRBJ2-7	.	CASSYGTGRLASYEQYF	TGTGCCAGCAGTTACGGGACAGGGAGGCTAGCGTCTTACGAGCAGTACTTC
TRBV12-3/TRBV12-4	TRBD1	TRBJ1-2	.	CASSSNYYRGANYGYTF	TGTGCCAGCAGTTCGAATTACTACAGGGGAGCTAACTATGGCTACACCTTC
TRBV6-1	.	TRBJ2-3	.	CASSSTDSRDTQYF	TGTGCCAGCAGTTCCACGGACAGCCGAGATACGCAGTATTTT
TRBV28	.	TRBJ2-1	many	CASSLSGFQQFF	TGTGCCAGCAGTTTGAGTGGGTTTCAACAGTTCTTC
TRBV6-1	TRBD2	TRBJ2-1	many	CASRELAGVWYNEQFF	TGTGCCAGCAGGGAACTAGCGGGAGTTTGGTACAATGAGCAGTTCTTC
TRBV27	TRBD2	TRBJ2-3	.	CASSGGTSGRGGTDTQYF	TGTGCCAGCAGTGGCGGGACTAGCGGGAGAGGGGGCACAGATACGCAGTATTTT
TRBV20-1	TRBD1	TRBJ2-3	.	CSARTGTGASDTQYF	TGCAGTGCTAGAACCGGGACAGGGGCATCCGATACGCAGTATTTT
TRBV4-1	TRBD2	TRBJ2-7	.	CASSQTSGALYEQYF	TGCGCCAGCAGCCAAACTAGCGGAGCTCTATACGAGCAGTACTTC
TRBV28	TRBD1	TRBJ2-2	many	CASSLRLDSGGNTGELFF	TGTGCCAGCAGTTTAAGGCTAGACTCAGGGGGCAACACCGGGGAGCTGTTTTTT
TRBV29-1	TRBD1	TRBJ2-6	.	CSVGTVGANVLTF	TGCAGCGTCGGGACAGTTGGGGCCAACGTCCTGACTTTC
TRBV4-2	.	TRBJ1-4	few	CASSQDSNRARNEKLFF	TGTGCCAGCAGCCAAGACTCCAACAGGGCCCGTAATGAAAAACTGTTTTTT
TRBV6-1	TRBD1	TRBJ1-2	few	CASRTGGGYTF	TGTGCCAGCCGGACAGGGGGAGGCTACACCTTC